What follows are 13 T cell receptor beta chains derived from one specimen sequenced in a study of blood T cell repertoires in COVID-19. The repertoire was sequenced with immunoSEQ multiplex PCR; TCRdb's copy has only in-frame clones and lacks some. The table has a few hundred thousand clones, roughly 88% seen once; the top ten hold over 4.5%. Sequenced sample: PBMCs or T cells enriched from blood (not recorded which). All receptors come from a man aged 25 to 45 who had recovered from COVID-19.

In DNA form, the CDR3 reads TGCAGCGCCCGGACTAGCGAGAACACCGGGGAGCTGTTTTTT. Translating it yields CSARTSENTGELFF. V gene TRBV29-1 combines with J gene TRBJ2-2; 9 nucleotides match TRBD2. This CDR3 is built from 14 residues. From germline, CDR1 is SQVTM and CDR2 ANQGSEA. With 7 bases clipped from V and 1 base from J, the junction kept 4 bases outside the gene matches.

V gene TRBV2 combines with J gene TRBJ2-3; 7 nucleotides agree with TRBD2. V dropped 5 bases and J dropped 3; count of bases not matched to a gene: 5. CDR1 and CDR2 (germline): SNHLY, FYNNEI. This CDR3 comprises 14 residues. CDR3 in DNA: TGTGCCAGCAGTAGGACTAGTTCAACAGATACGCAGTATTTT. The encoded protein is CASSRTSSTDTQYF.

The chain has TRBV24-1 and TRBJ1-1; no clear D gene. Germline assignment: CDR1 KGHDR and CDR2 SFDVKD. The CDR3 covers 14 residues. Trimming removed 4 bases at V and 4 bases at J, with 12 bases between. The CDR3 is CATSDPGGSTEAFF. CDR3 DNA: TGTGCCACCAGTGACCCTGGAGGGAGCACTGAAGCTTTCTTT.

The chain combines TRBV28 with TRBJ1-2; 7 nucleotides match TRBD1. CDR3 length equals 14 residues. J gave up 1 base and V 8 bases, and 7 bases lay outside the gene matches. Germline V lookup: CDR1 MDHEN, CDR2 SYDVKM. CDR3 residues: CASEGATLNYGYTF. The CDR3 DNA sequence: TGTGCCAGCGAGGGGGCGACCCTTAACTATGGCTACACCTTC.

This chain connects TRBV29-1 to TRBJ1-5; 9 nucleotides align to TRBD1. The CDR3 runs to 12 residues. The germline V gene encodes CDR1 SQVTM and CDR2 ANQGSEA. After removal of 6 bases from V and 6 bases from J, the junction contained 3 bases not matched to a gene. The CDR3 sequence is CSVGQGAQPQHF. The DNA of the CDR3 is TGCAGCGTGGGACAGGGCGCTCAGCCCCAGCATTTT.

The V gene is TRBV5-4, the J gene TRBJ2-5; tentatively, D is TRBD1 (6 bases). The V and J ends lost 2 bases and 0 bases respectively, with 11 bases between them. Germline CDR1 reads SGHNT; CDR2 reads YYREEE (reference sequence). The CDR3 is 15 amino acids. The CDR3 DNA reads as TGTGCCAGCAGCTTTGGACAGACCTACCAAGAGACCCAGTACTTC. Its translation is CASSFGQTYQETQYF.

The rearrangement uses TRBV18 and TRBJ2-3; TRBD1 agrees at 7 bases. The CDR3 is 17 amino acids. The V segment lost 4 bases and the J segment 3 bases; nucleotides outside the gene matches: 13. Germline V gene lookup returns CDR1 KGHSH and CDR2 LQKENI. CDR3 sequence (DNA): TGTGCCAGCTCACGGAAACAGGGGATGGGTAATACAGATACGCAGTATTTT. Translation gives CASSRKQGMGNTDTQYF.

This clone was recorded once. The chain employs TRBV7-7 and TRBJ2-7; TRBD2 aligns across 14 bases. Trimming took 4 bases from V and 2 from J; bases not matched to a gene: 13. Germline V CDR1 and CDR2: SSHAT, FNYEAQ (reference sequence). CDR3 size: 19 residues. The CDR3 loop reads CASSSVGTSGGGPPYEQYF. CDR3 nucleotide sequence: TGTGCCAGCAGCTCCGTGGGGACTAGCGGGGGAGGGCCCCCCTACGAGCAGTACTTC.

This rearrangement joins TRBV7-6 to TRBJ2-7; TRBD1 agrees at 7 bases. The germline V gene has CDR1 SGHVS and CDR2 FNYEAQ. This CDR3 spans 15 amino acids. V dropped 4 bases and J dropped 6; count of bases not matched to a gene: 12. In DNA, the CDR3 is TGTGCCAGCAGCTCAGCGACAGGGCCGGCGGGCGAGCAGTACTTC. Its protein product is CASSSATGPAGEQYF. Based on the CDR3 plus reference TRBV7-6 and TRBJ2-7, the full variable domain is GAGVSQSPRYKVTKRGQDVALRCDPISGHVSLYWYRQALGQGPEFLTYFNYEAQQDKSGLPNDRFSAERPEGSISTLTIQRTEQRDSAMYRCASSSATGPAGEQYFGPGTRLTVT.

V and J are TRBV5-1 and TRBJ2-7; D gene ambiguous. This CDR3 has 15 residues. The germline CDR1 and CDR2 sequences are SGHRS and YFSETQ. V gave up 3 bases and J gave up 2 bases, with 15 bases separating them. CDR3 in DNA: TGCGCCAGCAGCTCCGGCCCGACCACTACCTACGAGCAGTACTTC. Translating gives CASSSGPTTTYEQYF.

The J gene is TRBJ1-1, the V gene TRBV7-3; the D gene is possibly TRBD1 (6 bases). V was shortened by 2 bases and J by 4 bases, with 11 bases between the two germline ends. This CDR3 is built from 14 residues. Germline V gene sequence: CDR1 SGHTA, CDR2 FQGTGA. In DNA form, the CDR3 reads TGTGCCAGCAGCTTACAGGGGACAAGCACTGAAGCTTTCTTT. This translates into CASSLQGTSTEAFF.

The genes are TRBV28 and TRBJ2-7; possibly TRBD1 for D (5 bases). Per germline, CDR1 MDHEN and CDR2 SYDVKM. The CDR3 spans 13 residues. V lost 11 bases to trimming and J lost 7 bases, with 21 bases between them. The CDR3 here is CAVRQPPTKEQYF. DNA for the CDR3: TGTGCCGTCCGACAGCCCCCAACGAAAGAGCAGTACTTC. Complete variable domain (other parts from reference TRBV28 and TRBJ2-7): DVKVTQSSRYLVKRTGEKVFLECVQDMDHENMFWYRQDPGLGLRLIYFSYDVKMKEKGDIPEGYSVSREKKERFSLILESASTNQTSMYLCAVRQPPTKEQYFGPGTRLTVT.

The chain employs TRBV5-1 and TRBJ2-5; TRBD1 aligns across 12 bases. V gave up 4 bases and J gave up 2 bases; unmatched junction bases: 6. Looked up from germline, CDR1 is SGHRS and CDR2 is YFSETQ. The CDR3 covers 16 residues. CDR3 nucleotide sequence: TGCGCCAGCAGCGTTGGGACAGGGGGCGGGCAAGAGACCCAGTACTTC. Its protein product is CASSVGTGGGQETQYF.